The present T cell receptor beta chain was sequenced within a study of CD8 T cells in Susac syndrome. RNA was extracted with the RNeasy kit, and a quantity of about 0.45 to 1 ug was reverse transcribed using random hexamers. TCRdb processed the immunoSEQ multiplex PCR reads anew with MiXCR; each CDR3 protein has one entry. The sample records some 110,000 distinct CDR3 sequences, approximately 93% being singletons. This CDR3 is 15 amino acids long. V was pared by 0 bases and J by 6 bases, with 7 bases of the junction left unmatched. CDR1 and CDR2 (germline): LGHDT, YNNKEL (reference sequence). Study outcomes and limitations: In total CD8+ repertoires, over 15 Susac-specific public clones were found, and CD8+ TEMRA repertoires had roughly five. Individuals included in the TCR sequencing and HLA analysis were acknowledged by the study to be relatively few in number. Peak Susac CD8+ clonal expansion was seen in TEMRA cells and active patients.

This clonotype showed up just once. The antigen remains undetermined. This receptor was taken from a human donor with Susac syndrome. The sequenced sample consisted of CD8+ T cells from PBMCs. The chain links TRBV3-1 to TRBJ1-2; 7 positions match TRBD1. DNA for the CDR3: TGTGCCAGCAGCCAAGAATTGGGGACAGTAGATGGCTACACCTTC. Translated, it gives CASSQELGTVDGYTF.